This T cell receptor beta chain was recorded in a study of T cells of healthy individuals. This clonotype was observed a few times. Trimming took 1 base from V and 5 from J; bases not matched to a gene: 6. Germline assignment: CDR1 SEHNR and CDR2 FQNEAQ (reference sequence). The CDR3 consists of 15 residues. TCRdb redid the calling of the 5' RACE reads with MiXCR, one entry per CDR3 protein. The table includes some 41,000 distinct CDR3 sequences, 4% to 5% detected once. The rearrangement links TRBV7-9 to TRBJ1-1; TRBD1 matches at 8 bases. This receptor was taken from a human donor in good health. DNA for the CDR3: TGTGCCAGCAGCTTAGATTCACAGGGGGTAACTGAAGCTTTCTTT. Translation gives CASSLDSQGVTEAFF.